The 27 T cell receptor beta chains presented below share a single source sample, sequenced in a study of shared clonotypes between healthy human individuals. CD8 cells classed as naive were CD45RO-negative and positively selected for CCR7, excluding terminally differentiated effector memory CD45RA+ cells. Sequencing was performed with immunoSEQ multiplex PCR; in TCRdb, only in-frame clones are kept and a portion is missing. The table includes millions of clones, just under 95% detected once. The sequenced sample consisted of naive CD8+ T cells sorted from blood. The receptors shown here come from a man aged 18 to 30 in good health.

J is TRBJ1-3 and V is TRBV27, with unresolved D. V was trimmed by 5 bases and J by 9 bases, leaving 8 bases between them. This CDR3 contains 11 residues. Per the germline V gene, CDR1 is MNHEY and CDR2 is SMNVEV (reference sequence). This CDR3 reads CASSGGGTIYF. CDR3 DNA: TGTGCCAGCAGTGGCGGCGGCACCATATATTTT.

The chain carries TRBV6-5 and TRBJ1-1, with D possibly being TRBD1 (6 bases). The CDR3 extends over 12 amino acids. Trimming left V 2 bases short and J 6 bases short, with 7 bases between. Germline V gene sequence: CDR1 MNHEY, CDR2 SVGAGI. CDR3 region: CASSYDRSEAFF. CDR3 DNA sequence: TGTGCCAGCAGTTACGACAGGTCTGAAGCTTTCTTT.

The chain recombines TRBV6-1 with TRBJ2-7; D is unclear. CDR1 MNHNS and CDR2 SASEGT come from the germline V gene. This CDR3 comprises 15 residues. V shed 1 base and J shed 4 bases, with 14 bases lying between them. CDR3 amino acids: CASSEDGSLGYEQYF. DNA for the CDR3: TGTGCCAGCAGTGAAGATGGCAGCCTAGGGTACGAGCAGTACTTC.

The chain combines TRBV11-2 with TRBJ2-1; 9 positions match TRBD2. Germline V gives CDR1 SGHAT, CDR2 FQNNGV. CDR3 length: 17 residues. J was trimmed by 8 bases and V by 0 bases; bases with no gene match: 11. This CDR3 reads CASSLDRVGREGYEQFF. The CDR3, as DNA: TGTGCCAGCAGCTTAGATCGAGTGGGGCGGGAGGGGTATGAGCAGTTCTTC. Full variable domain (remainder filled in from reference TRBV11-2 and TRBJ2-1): EAGVAQSPRYKIIEKRQSVAFWCNPISGHATLYWYQQILGQGPKLLIQFQNNGVVDDSQLPKDRFSAERLKGVDSTLKIQPAKLEDSAVYLCASSLDRVGREGYEQFFGPGTRLTVL.

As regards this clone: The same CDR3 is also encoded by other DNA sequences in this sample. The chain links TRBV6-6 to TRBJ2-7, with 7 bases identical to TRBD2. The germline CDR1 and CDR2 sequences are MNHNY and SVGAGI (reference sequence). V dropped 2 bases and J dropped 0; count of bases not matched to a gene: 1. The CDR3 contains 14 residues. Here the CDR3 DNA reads TGTGCCAGCAGTTACGCTAGCGGCTCCTACGAGCAGTACTTC. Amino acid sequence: CASSYASGSYEQYF.

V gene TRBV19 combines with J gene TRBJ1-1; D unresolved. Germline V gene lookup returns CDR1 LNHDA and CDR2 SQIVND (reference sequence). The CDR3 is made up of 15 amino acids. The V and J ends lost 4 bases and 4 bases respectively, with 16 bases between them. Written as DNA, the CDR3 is TGTGCCAGTAGTACCCCCTGGGAGGGAGGCACTGAAGCTTTCTTT. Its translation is CASSTPWEGGTEAFF.

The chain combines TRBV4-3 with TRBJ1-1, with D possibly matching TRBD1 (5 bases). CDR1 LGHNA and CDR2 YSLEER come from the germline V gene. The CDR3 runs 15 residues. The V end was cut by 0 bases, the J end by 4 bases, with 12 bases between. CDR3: CASSQEQAAGTEAFF. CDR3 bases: TGCGCCAGCAGCCAAGAACAGGCCGCGGGCACTGAAGCTTTCTTT.

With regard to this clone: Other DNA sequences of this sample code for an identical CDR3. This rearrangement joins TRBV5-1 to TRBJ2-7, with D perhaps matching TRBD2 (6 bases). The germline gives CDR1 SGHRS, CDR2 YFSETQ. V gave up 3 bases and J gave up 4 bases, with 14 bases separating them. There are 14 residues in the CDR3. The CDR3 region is CASSSGGLGYEQYF. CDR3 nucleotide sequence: TGCGCCAGCAGCTCCGGGGGACTTGGGTACGAGCAGTACTTC.

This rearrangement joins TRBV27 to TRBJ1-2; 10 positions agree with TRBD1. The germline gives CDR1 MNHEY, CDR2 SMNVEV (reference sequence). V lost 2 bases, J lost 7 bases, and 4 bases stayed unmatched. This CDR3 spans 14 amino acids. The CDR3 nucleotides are TGTGCCAGCAGTTTAGACAGGGGGCAGTTTGGCTACACCTTC. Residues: CASSLDRGQFGYTF.

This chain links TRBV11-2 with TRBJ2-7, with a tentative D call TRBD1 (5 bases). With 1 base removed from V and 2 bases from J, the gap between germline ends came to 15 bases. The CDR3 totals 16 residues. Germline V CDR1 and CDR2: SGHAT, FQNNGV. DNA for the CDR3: TGTGCCAGCAGCTTAGTAGCCGCAGGGTTGACCTACGAGCAGTACTTC. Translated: CASSLVAAGLTYEQYF.

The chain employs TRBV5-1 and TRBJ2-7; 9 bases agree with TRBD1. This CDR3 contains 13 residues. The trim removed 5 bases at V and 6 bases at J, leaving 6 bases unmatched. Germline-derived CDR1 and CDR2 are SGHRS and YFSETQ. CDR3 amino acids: CASSWDRVSEQYF. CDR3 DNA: TGCGCCAGCAGTTGGGACAGGGTGAGCGAGCAGTACTTC.

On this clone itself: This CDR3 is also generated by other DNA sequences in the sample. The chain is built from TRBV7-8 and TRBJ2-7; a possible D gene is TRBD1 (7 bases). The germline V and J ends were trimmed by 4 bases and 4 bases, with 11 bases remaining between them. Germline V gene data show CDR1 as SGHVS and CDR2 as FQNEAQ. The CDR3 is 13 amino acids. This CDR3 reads CASSSTGTYEQYF. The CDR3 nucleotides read TGTGCCAGCAGCTCGACAGGGACTTACGAGCAGTACTTC.

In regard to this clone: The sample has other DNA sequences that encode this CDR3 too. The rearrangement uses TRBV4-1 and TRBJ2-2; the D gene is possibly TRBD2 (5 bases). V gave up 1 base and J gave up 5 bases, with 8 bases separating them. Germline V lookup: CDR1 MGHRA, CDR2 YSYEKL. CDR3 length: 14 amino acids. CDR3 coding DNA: TGCGCCAGCAGCCAAGTAGGAGGAACCGGGGAGCTGTTTTTT. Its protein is CASSQVGGTGELFF.

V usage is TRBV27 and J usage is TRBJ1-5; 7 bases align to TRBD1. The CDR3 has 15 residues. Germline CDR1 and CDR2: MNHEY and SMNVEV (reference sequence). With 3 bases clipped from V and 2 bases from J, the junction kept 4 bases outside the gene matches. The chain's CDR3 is CASSLTGTGNQPQHF. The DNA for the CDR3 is TGTGCCAGCAGTTTGACAGGGACGGGCAATCAGCCCCAGCATTTT.

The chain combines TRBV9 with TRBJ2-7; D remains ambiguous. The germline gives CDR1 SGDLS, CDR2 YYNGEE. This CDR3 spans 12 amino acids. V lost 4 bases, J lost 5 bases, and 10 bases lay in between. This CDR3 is CASSPRAHEQYF. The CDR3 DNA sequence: TGTGCCAGCAGCCCCCGTGCGCACGAGCAGTACTTC.

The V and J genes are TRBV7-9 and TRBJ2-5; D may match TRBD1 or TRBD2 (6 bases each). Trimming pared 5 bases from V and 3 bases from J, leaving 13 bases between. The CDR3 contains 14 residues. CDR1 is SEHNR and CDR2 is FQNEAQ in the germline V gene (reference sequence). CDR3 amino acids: CASSPVGGEETQYF. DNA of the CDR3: TGTGCCAGCAGCCCAGTGGGGGGCGAAGAGACCCAGTACTTC.

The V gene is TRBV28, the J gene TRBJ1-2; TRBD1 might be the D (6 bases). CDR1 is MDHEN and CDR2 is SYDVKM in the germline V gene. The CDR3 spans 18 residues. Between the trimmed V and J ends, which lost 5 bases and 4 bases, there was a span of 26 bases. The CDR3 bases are TGTGCCAGCAGTCCACTACAGGGTTCTGAGGATTCAACCTATGGCTACACCTTC. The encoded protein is CASSPLQGSEDSTYGYTF.

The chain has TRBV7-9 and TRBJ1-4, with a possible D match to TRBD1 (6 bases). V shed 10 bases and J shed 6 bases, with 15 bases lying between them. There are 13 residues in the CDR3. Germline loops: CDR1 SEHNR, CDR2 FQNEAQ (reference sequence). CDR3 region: CATNTPGDEKLFF. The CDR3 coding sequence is TGTGCCACGAACACCCCAGGGGATGAAAAACTGTTTTTT.

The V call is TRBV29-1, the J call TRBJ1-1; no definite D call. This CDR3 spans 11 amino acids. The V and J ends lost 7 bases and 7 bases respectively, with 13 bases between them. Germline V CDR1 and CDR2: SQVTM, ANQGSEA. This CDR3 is CSARGGYEAFF. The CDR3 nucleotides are TGCAGCGCCCGGGGTGGGTATGAAGCTTTCTTT. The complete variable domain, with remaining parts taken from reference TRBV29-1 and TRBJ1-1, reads SAVISQKPSRDICQRGTSLTIQCQVDSQVTMMFWYRQQPGQSLTLIATANQGSEATYESGFVIDKFPISRPNLTFSTLTVSNMSPEDSSIYLCSARGGYEAFFGQGTRLTVV.

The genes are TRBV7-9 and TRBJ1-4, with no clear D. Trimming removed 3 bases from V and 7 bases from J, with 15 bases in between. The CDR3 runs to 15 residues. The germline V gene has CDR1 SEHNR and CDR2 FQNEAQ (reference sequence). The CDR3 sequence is CASSLRTLASEKLFF. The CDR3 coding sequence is TGTGCCAGCAGCTTGAGGACCCTGGCGAGTGAAAAACTGTTTTTT.

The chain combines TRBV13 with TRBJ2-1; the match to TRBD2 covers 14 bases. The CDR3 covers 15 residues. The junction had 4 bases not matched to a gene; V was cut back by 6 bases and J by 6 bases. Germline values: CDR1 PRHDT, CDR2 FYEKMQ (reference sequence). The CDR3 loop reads CASREGLAGANEQFF. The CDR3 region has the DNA TGTGCCAGCAGGGAGGGACTAGCGGGAGCCAATGAGCAGTTCTTC.

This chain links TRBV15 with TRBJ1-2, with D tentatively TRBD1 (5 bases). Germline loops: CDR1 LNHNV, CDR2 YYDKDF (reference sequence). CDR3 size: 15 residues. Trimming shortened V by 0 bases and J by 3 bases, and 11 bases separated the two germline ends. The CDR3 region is CATSRDTTDYYGYTF. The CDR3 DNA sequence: TGTGCCACCAGCAGAGACACGACAGACTACTATGGCTACACCTTC.

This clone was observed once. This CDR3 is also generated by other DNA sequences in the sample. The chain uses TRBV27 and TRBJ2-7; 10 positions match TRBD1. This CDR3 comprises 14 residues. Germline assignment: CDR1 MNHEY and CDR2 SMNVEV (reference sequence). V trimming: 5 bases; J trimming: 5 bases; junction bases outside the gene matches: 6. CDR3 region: CASSLGTGVHEQYF. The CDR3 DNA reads TGTGCCAGCAGTCTCGGGACAGGGGTACACGAGCAGTACTTC.

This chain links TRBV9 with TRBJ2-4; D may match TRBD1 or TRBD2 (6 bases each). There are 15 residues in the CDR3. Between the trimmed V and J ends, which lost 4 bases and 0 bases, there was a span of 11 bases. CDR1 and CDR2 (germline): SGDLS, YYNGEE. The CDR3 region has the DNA TGTGCCAGCAGCCCCGAGGGGGGAGCCAAAAACATTCAGTACTTC. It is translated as CASSPEGGAKNIQYF.

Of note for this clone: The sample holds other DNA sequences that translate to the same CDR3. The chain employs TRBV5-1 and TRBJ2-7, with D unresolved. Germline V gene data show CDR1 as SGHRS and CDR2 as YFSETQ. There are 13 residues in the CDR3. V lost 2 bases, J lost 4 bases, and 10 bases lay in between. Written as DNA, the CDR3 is TGCGCCAGCAGCTTTTTTGACGGATACGAGCAGTACTTC. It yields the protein CASSFFDGYEQYF.

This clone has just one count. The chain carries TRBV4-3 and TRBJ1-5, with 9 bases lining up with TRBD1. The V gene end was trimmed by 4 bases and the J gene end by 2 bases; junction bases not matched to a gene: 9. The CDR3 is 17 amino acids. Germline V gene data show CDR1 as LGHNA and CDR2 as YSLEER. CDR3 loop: CASSLSLGDRGNQPQHF. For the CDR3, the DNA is TGCGCCAGCAGCCTCTCCCTCGGGGACAGGGGCAATCAGCCCCAGCATTTT.

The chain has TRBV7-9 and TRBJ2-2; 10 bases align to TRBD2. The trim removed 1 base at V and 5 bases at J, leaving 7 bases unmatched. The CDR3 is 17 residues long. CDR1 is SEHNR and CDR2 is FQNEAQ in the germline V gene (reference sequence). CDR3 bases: TGTGCCAGCAGCTTAGGACTAGCGGGCGAACGAACCGGGGAGCTGTTTTTT. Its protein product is CASSLGLAGERTGELFF.